This TCR beta chain comes out of a study of blood T cells in healthy people across ages. Study-level findings and limits: Researchers report that TCR beta diversity correlated strongly with naive T cell percentage. Estimated diversity, derived from one million T cells, was regarded as an underestimate.

A second PCR, run for about 6 to 11 cycles, used a sample-barcoded 5' primer plus a J-beta primer mix. Every sample returned 2.5 million or more CDR3-containing paired-end reads. A single record per CDR3 protein comes from TCRdb applying MiXCR to the 5' RACE reads. The data hold hundreds of thousands of distinct CDR3 sequences, with approximately 50% observed a single time. About this clonotype: Its antigen is not known.

The germline gives CDR1 LGHDT, CDR2 YNNKEL (reference sequence). The CDR3 has 16 residues. The V segment lost 4 bases and the J segment 2 bases; nucleotides outside the gene matches: 9. The receptor was isolated from a man aged 55 to 70 in good health. The sequenced sample consisted of blood. The chain links TRBV3-1 to TRBJ2-7; 9 bases agree with TRBD2. The CDR3, as DNA: TGTGCCAGCAGCCGCCGGGGTAGCGGGGGAGCCTACGAGCAGTACTTC. Protein sequence: CASSRRGSGGAYEQYF.